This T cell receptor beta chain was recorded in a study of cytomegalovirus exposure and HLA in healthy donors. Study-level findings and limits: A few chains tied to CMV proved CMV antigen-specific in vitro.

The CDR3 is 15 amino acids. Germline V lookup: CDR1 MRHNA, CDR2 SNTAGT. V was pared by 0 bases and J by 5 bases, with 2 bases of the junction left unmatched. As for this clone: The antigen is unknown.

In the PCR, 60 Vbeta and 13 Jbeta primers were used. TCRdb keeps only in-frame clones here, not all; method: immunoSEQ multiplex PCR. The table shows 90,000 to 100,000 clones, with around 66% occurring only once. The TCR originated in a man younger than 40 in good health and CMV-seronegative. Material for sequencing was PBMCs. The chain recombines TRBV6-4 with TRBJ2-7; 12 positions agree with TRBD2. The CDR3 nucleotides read TGTGCCAGCAGTGACTCGACTAGCGGGAGCAACGAGCAGTACTTC. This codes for CASSDSTSGSNEQYF.